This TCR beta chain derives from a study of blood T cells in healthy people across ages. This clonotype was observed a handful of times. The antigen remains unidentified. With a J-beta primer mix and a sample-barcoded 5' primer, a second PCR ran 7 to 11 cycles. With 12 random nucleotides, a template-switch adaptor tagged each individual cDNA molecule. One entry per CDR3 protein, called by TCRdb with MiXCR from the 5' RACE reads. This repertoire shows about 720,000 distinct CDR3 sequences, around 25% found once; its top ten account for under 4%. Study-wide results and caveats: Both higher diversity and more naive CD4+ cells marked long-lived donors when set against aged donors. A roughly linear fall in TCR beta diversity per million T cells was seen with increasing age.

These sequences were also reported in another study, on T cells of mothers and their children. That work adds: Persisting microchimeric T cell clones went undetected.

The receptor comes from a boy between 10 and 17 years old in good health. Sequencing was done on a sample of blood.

The CDR3 DNA sequence: TGTGCCAGCAGTTATCTTGACAGGAGCTCCTACGAGCAGTACTTC. Amino acids: CASSYLDRSSYEQYF. The V call is TRBV6-2 or TRBV6-3, the J call TRBJ2-5, with D perhaps matching TRBD1 (6 bases). The DNA end lines up better with TRBJ2-7; the J call may be wrong. Germline-derived CDR1 and CDR2 are MNHEY and SVGEGT. The CDR3 length is 15 residues.